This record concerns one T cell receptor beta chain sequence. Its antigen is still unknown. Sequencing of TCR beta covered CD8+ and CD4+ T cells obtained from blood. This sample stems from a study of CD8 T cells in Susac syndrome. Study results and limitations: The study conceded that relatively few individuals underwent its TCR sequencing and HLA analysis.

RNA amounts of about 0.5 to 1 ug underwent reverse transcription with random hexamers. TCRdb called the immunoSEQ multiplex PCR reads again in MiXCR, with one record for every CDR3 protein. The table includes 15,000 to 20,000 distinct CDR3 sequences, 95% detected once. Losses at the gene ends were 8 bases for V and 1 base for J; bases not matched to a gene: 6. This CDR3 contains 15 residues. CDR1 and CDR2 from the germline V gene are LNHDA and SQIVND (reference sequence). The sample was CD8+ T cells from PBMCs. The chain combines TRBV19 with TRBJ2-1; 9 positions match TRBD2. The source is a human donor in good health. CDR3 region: CASSAGGESYNEQFF. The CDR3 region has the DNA TGTGCCAGTTCTGCGGGAGGGGAGTCCTACAATGAGCAGTTCTTC.